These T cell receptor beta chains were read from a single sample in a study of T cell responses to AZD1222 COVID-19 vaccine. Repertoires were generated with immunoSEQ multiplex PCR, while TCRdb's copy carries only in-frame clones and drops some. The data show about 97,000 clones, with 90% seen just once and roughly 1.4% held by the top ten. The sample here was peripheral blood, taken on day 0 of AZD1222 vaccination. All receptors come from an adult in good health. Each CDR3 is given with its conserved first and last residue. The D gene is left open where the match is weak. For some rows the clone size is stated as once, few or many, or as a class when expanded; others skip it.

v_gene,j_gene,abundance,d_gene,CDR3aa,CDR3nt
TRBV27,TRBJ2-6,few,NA,CASSGTPWANVLTF,TGTGCCAGCAGCGGGACACCCTGGGCCAACGTCCTGACTTTC
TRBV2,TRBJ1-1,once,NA,CASSVYGTPVPFF,TGTGCCAGCAGTGTATATGGGACCCCTGTGCCTTTCTTT
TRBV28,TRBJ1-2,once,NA,CASSYRGLEGGYTF,TGTGCCAGCAGTTACCGCGGCCTAGAGGGTGGCTACACCTTC
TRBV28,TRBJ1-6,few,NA,CASSLYRNSPLHF,TGTGCCAGCAGTTTATACAGGAATTCACCCCTCCACTTT
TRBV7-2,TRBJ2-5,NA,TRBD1,CASSSPGQGGETQYF,TGTGCCAGCAGCTCTCCCGGACAGGGAGGTGAGACCCAGTACTTC
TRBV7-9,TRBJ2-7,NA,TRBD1,CASKWTGGGEQYF,TGTGCCAGCAAATGGACAGGGGGCGGCGAGCAGTACTTC
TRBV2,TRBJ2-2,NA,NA,CASSWDVSTGELFF,TGTGCCAGCAGTTGGGATGTTAGCACCGGGGAGCTGTTTTTT
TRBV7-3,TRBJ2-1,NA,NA,CASSFPGEDEQFF,TGTGCCAGCAGCTTCCCCGGGGAGGATGAGCAGTTCTTC
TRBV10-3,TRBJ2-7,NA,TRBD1,CAISEYRTGQGNEQYF,TGTGCCATCAGTGAGTATAGGACGGGACAGGGCAACGAGCAGTACTTC
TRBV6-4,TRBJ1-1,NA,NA,CASSSRGNTEAFF,TGTGCCAGCAGCTCAAGGGGGAACACTGAAGCTTTCTTT
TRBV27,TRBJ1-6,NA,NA,CASTLGANSPLHF,TGTGCCAGCACCTTAGGGGCGAATTCACCCCTCCACTTT
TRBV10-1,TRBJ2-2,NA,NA,CASSRSAGELFF,TGCGCCAGCAGTAGGTCAGCCGGGGAGCTGTTTTTT
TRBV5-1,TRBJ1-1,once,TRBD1,CASSSGTENTEAFF,TGCGCCAGCAGCAGCGGGACAGAGAACACTGAAGCTTTCTTT
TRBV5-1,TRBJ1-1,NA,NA,CASSLEGPPNTEAFF,TGCGCCAGCAGCTTGGAAGGACCGCCGAACACTGAAGCTTTCTTT
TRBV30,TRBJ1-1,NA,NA,CAWSNGGRSGAFF,TGTGCCTGGAGTAACGGGGGACGGAGTGGGGCTTTCTTT
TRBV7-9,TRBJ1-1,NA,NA,CGTTEDSWNTEAFF,TGTGGGACAACTGAGGACAGTTGGAACACTGAAGCTTTCTTT
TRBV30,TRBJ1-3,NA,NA,CAWRGRLTGNTIYF,TGTGCCTGGAGGGGGCGGTTGACTGGAAACACCATATATTTT
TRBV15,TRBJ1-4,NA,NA,CATSREYATNEKLFF,TGTGCCACCAGCAGAGAATATGCAACTAATGAAAAACTGTTTTTT